This passage covers 4 T cell receptor beta chains from one sample sequenced in a study of blood T cell repertoires in COVID-19. Generated by immunoSEQ multiplex PCR, the TCRdb table keeps only in-frame clones and is missing some. The repertoire consists of 150,000 or so clones, with about 83% occurring once and the leading ten covering about 3.6%. Sequenced input: PBMCs or T cells enriched from blood (not recorded which). These receptors were collected from a woman aged 50 to 65 in a cohort exposed to, infected with or recovered from COVID-19 (not recorded which).

The J gene is TRBJ2-1, the V gene TRBV19, with D possibly matching TRBD1 (7 bases). The V and J ends lost 6 bases and 7 bases respectively, with 19 bases between them. The CDR3 length is 15 residues. The germline V gene encodes CDR1 LNHDA and CDR2 SQIVND (reference sequence). CDR3 bases: TGTGCCAGTAGCCTAGGGACAGATAGCGGAAATGAGCAGTTCTTC. Its translation: CASSLGTDSGNEQFF.

As concerns this clone: The sample has other DNA sequences that encode this CDR3 too. V gene TRBV9 combines with J gene TRBJ2-1, with no clear D. Germline-derived CDR1 and CDR2 are SGDLS and YYNGEE. The CDR3 totals 14 residues. Between the trimmed V and J ends, which lost 0 bases and 6 bases, there was a span of 10 bases. As DNA, the CDR3 is TGTGCCAGCAGCGTAGACGGCGGTTCCAATGAGCAGTTCTTC. The encoded protein is CASSVDGGSNEQFF.

This chain connects TRBV7-2 to TRBJ1-5; a possible D gene is TRBD1 (6 bases). Trimming left V 7 bases short and J 6 bases short, with 16 bases between. Germline values: CDR1 SGHTA, CDR2 FQGNSA. This CDR3 has 14 amino acids. The CDR3 loop reads CASTPDGTIQPQHF. The CDR3 DNA reads as TGTGCCAGCACCCCGGACGGGACAATTCAGCCCCAGCATTTT.

This clone appeared a few times. The genes are TRBV9 and TRBJ1-3; D is unclear. Trimming left V 0 bases short and J 1 base short, with 8 bases between. CDR1 and CDR2 from the germline V gene are SGDLS and YYNGEE. The CDR3 covers 15 residues. The CDR3: CASSVGRGSGNTIYF. The CDR3 DNA reads as TGTGCCAGCAGCGTAGGTAGAGGGTCTGGAAACACCATATATTTT.